This TCR beta chain originates from a study of blood T cells in healthy people across ages. Study conclusions and caveats: Greater diversity and more naive CD4+ cells were seen in long-lived donors than in aged donors. Diversity figures based on one million T cells were deemed too low.

A J-beta primer mix and a sample-barcoded 5' primer were used in a second PCR of roughly 7 to 12 cycles. A single record per CDR3 protein comes from TCRdb applying MiXCR to the 5' RACE reads. The table has 600,000 or so distinct CDR3 sequences, about 28% seen once. CDR1 is MNHNY and CDR2 is SVGAGI in the germline V gene (reference sequence). CDR3 size: 11 residues. V lost 10 bases to trimming and J lost 4 bases, with 11 bases between them. As for this clonotype: The antigen is unknown. Being one base from a much bigger clone, this may be a read error.

The receptor was isolated from a woman older than 75 in good health. The chain is built from TRBV6-6 and TRBJ2-7; D remains unclear. Sequences were obtained from blood. The CDR3 protein is CATTSGYEQYF. The CDR3 nucleotides are TGTGCCACCACCAGTGGGTACGAGCAGTACTTC.